The 20 T cell receptor beta chains presented below share a single source sample, sequenced in a study of OX40 agonist ivuxolimab in advanced cancers. Clones were read by immunoSEQ multiplex PCR, and TCRdb kept only the in-frame ones, dropping some. This table has under 25,000 clones, roughly 73% appearing once. Specimen: CD4+ or CD8+ T cells sorted from blood, collected in a trial of the OX40 agonist ivuxolimab. These receptor sequences come from an adult with an advanced solid tumor such as melanoma, head and neck, liver or kidney cancer.

The rearrangement joins TRBV6-5 to TRBJ1-1; D uncertain. Germline lookup yields CDR1 MNHEY and CDR2 SVGAGI. V lost 0 bases and J lost 10, with 9 bases in between. The CDR3 contains 12 residues. For the CDR3, the DNA is TGTGCCAGCAGTTACTCGGAGGGAGTAGCTTTCTTT. Translation gives CASSYSEGVAFF.

The rearrangement uses TRBV2 and TRBJ1-1, with D tentatively TRBD1 (5 bases). The CDR3 is 15 residues long. Trimming removed 4 bases at V and 4 bases at J, with 16 bases between. CDR1 and CDR2 (germline): SNHLY, FYNNEI. The CDR3 bases are TGTGCCAGCAGTGCTAACCGGGACTTGAGCACTGAAGCTTTCTTT. It encodes CASSANRDLSTEAFF.

The V and J genes are TRBV15 and TRBJ2-4; D might be TRBD1 or TRBD2, each matching 5 bases. V was trimmed by 8 bases and J by 0 bases, leaving 14 bases between them. Per germline, CDR1 LNHNV and CDR2 YYDKDF (reference sequence). This CDR3 spans 15 amino acids. The DNA of the CDR3 is TGTGCCACCTCGGGGACCTCCACAGCCAAAAACATTCAGTACTTC. This gives the protein CATSGTSTAKNIQYF.

The gene calls are TRBV4-2 and TRBJ2-4, with 11 bases aligning to TRBD1. After removal of 4 bases from V and 8 bases from J, the junction contained 4 bases not matched to a gene. The CDR3 is made up of 14 amino acids. In germline, CDR1 is LGHNA, CDR2 YNFKEQ. CDR3 in DNA: TGTGCCAGCAGCCTTTGGGGACAGGGGGACATTCAGTACTTC. Protein: CASSLWGQGDIQYF.

The chain couples TRBV6-5 to TRBJ2-1, with D perhaps matching TRBD2 (5 bases). Germline V lookup: CDR1 MNHEY, CDR2 SVGAGI. The V gene lost 1 base and the J gene lost 5 bases, with 6 bases spanning the gap. This CDR3 spans 13 amino acids. This CDR3 is CASSYFGDNEQFF. DNA of the CDR3: TGTGCCAGCAGTTACTTCGGGGACAATGAGCAGTTCTTC.

The chain couples TRBV27 to TRBJ2-2; 8 nucleotides line up with TRBD2. CDR3 length: 16 residues. Trimming at V came to 6 bases and at J to 4 bases, leaving 10 bases not matched to a gene. The germline CDR1 and CDR2 sequences are MNHEY and SMNVEV (reference sequence). The CDR3 nucleotides read TGTGCCAGCAGGGTTTCGGGGGGGGCGAGCACCGGGGAGCTGTTTTTT. It encodes CASRVSGGASTGELFF.

J is TRBJ2-5 and V is TRBV4-3; 15 nucleotides line up with TRBD2. V trimming: 4 bases; J trimming: 1 base; junction bases outside the gene matches: 7. The CDR3 contains 18 residues. Germline V lookup: CDR1 LGHNA, CDR2 YSLEER. The CDR3 reads CASSPGLAGGRAQETQYF. The CDR3 bases are TGCGCCAGCAGCCCAGGACTAGCGGGGGGGCGGGCCCAAGAGACCCAGTACTTC.

The chain has TRBV2 and TRBJ2-5; 13 bases match TRBD2. The CDR3 is 15 amino acids. Germline trimming cut 7 bases from V and 1 base from J; bases unmatched to any gene: 3. Germline CDR1 is SNHLY and CDR2 is FYNNEI. CDR3 in DNA: TGTGCCAGCATAGGGACTAGCGGGGCCCAAGAGACCCAGTACTTC. As protein: CASIGTSGAQETQYF. The full variable domain, in which reference TRBV2 and TRBJ2-5 provide the parts outside the CDR3, is EPEVTQTPSHQVTQMGQEVILRCVPISNHLYFYWYRQILGQKVEFLVSFYNNEISEKSEIFDDQFSVERPDGSNFTLKIRSTKLEDSAMYFCASIGTSGAQETQYFGPGTRLLVL.

The rearrangement links TRBV9 to TRBJ2-2, with 7 bases aligning to TRBD2. J was trimmed by 7 bases and V by 0 bases; bases with no gene match: 3. Looked up from germline, CDR1 is SGDLS and CDR2 is YYNGEE. The CDR3 totals 14 residues. DNA of the CDR3: TGTGCCAGCAGCGTAGCCAGCGGGAACGGGGAGCTGTTTTTT. It specifies CASSVASGNGELFF.

In DNA form, the CDR3 reads TGTGCCAGCAGCCTGACAGGGGACTTTTACGAGCAGTACTTC. Translation gives CASSLTGDFYEQYF. This chain joins TRBV7-6 and TRBJ2-5, with 8 nucleotides matching TRBD1. The DNA end is more similar to TRBJ2-7, so the J call may be wrong. Germline V gene lookup returns CDR1 SGHVS and CDR2 FNYEAQ. CDR3 length equals 14 residues.

V gene TRBV14 combines with J gene TRBJ2-3; D is possibly TRBD1 (6 bases). Per germline, CDR1 SGHDN and CDR2 FVKESK. The CDR3 extends over 15 amino acids. Trimming stripped 8 bases from V and 1 base from J, with 16 bases between. The CDR3 DNA reads TGTGCCAGCGGACCTTGGGCAGGGGGCACAGATACGCAGTATTTT. Its translation is CASGPWAGGTDTQYF. Full variable domain (remainder filled in from reference TRBV14 and TRBJ2-3): EAGVTQFPSHSVIEKGQTVTLRCDPISGHDNLYWYRRVMGKEIKFLLHFVKESKQDESGMPNNRFLAERTGGTYSTLKVQPAELEDSGVYFCASGPWAGGTDTQYFGPGTRLTVL.

V usage is TRBV27 and J usage is TRBJ2-7; D perhaps matches TRBD2 (6 bases). Per the germline V gene, CDR1 is MNHEY and CDR2 is SMNVEV (reference sequence). This CDR3 is built from 15 residues. V shed 2 bases and J shed 3 bases, with 14 bases lying between them. The CDR3 region has the DNA TGTGCCAGCAGTTTAAAAGGGGACTCTCTCTACGAGCAGTACTTC. Translated: CASSLKGDSLYEQYF.

CDR3 nucleotides: TGTGCCAGCAGTACCGGACTAGCGGGAGATCCCGATTATCGTATGGATACGCAGTATTTT. Translated, it gives CASSTGLAGDPDYRMDTQYF. The genes are TRBV28 and TRBJ2-3, with 13 bases identical to TRBD2. The CDR3 length is 20 residues. J was trimmed by 6 bases and V by 5 bases; bases with no gene match: 20. In germline, CDR1 is MDHEN, CDR2 SYDVKM.

V usage is TRBV5-1 and J usage is TRBJ2-7, with D tentatively TRBD1 (5 bases). The CDR3 has 15 amino acids. The V end was cut by 0 bases, the J end by 4 bases, with 14 bases between. Germline lookup yields CDR1 SGHRS and CDR2 YFSETQ. The CDR3 loop reads CASSLVGPGNYEQYF. The CDR3 DNA reads as TGCGCCAGCAGCTTGGTGGGCCCAGGGAATTACGAGCAGTACTTC. Drawing the rest from reference TRBV5-1 and TRBJ2-7, the complete variable domain is KAGVTQTPRYLIKTRGQQVTLSCSPISGHRSVSWYQQTPGQGLQFLFEYFSETQRNKGNFPGRFSGRQFSNSRSEMNVSTLELGDSALYLCASSLVGPGNYEQYFGPGTRLTVT.

CDR3 protein: CASSLGGGLGYGYTF. As DNA, the CDR3 is TGTGCCAGCAGTTTAGGAGGGGGGCTAGGCTATGGCTACACCTTC. The chain links TRBV27 to TRBJ1-2; a weak D match, TRBD1 (6 bases). Trimming stripped 2 bases from V and 4 bases from J, with 14 bases between. This CDR3 spans 15 amino acids. Per germline, CDR1 MNHEY and CDR2 SMNVEV (reference sequence).

The J gene is TRBJ1-6, the V gene TRBV7-8; no firm D call. CDR1 and CDR2 (germline): SGHVS, FQNEAQ. Trimming cost V 5 bases and J 0 bases, with 11 bases left between them. The length of the CDR3 is 16 residues. The CDR3 loop reads CASSPSSGSYNSPLHF. The CDR3 nucleotides are TGTGCCAGCAGCCCTAGTTCAGGCTCCTATAATTCACCCCTCCACTTT.

J is TRBJ2-3 and V is TRBV28; 13 bases align to TRBD2. Germline V lookup: CDR1 MDHEN, CDR2 SYDVKM. Trimming removed 2 bases from V and 10 bases from J; junction bases left unmatched: 21. The CDR3 is 20 amino acids. CDR3 sequence reads: CASSLGLRGLAGNLAWAQYF. In DNA form, the CDR3 reads TGTGCCAGCAGTTTAGGACTCCGGGGACTAGCGGGAAACCTAGCCTGGGCGCAGTATTTT.

The chain employs TRBV7-3 and TRBJ2-5, with TRBD2 identical over 12 bases. CDR1 and CDR2 from the germline V gene are SGHTA and FQGTGA. CDR3 length: 15 amino acids. V gave up 5 bases and J gave up 5 bases; unmatched junction bases: 6. CDR3: CASSHSGTSGETQYF. The CDR3 DNA reads as TGTGCCAGCAGCCATTCCGGGACTAGCGGGGAGACCCAGTACTTC. Combining the CDR3 with reference TRBV7-3 and TRBJ2-5 gives the whole variable domain GAGVSQTPSNKVTEKGKYVELRCDPISGHTALYWYRQSLGQGPEFLIYFQGTGAADDSGLPNDRFFAVRPEGSVSTLKIQRTERGDSAVYLCASSHSGTSGETQYFGPGTRLLVL.

There are a few counts of this clone. V usage is TRBV5-4 and J usage is TRBJ2-3, with 8 bases fitting TRBD1. The ends lost 6 bases at V and 5 bases at J; junction bases unmatched: 11. CDR1 and CDR2 from the germline V gene are SGHNT and YYREEE (reference sequence). The CDR3 loop spans 15 amino acids. Here the CDR3 reads CASTLDRDFGDTQYF. The CDR3 region has the DNA TGTGCCAGCACCCTGGACAGGGACTTTGGAGATACGCAGTATTTT.

CDR3 amino acids: CASSSGGVQETQYF. The CDR3 DNA reads TGCGCCAGCTCTAGCGGGGGCGTCCAAGAGACCCAGTACTTC. This sequence joins TRBV10-2 and TRBJ2-5, with 10 bases identical to TRBD2. This CDR3 contains 14 residues. With 8 bases clipped from V and 1 base from J, the junction kept 4 bases outside the gene matches. CDR1 is WSHSY, CDR2 SAAADI, per germline.